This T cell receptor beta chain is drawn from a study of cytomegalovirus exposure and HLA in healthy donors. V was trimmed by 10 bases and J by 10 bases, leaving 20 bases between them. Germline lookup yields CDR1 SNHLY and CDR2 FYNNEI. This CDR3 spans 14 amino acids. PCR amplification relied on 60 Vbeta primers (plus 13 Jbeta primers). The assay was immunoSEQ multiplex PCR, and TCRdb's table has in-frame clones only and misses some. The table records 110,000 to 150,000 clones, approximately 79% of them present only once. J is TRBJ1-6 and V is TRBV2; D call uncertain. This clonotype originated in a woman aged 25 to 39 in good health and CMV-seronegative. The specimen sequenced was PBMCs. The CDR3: CAKQVLRVGSPLHF. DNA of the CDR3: TGTGCCAAGCAAGTTTTGAGGGTCGGGTCACCCCTCCACTTT.